The clone carrying this T cell receptor beta chain was observed at least ten times. Its specificity is not known. A second PCR, run for 7 to 11 cycles, used a sample-barcoded 5' primer plus a J-beta primer mix. TCRdb re-called the 5' RACE reads with MiXCR, one entry per CDR3 protein. The data contain some 1.6 million distinct CDR3 sequences, about 32% of them singletons. Samples each yielded at least 6 micrograms of total RNA. This record belongs to a study of blood T cells in healthy people across ages. General study results and limits: Donor CMV status, an unknown factor, possibly confounded changes in expanded clonotypes. In older individuals, TCR beta diversity per million T cells was lower, falling roughly linearly with age. The long-lived group displayed more naive CD4+ cells, plus higher diversity, than the aged donors did.

The CDR3 sequence is 14 residues long. V lost 5 bases to trimming and J lost 1 base, with 14 bases between them. Germline V gene data show CDR1 as DFQATT and CDR2 as SNEGSKA (reference sequence). V is TRBV20-1 and J is TRBJ2-5, with D perhaps TRBD1 (6 bases). The TCR was taken from a woman younger than 45 in good health. The sample taken for sequencing was blood. CDR3: CSAGKDRFQETQYF. CDR3 sequence (DNA): TGCAGTGCTGGAAAAGACAGGTTCCAAGAGACCCAGTACTTC.